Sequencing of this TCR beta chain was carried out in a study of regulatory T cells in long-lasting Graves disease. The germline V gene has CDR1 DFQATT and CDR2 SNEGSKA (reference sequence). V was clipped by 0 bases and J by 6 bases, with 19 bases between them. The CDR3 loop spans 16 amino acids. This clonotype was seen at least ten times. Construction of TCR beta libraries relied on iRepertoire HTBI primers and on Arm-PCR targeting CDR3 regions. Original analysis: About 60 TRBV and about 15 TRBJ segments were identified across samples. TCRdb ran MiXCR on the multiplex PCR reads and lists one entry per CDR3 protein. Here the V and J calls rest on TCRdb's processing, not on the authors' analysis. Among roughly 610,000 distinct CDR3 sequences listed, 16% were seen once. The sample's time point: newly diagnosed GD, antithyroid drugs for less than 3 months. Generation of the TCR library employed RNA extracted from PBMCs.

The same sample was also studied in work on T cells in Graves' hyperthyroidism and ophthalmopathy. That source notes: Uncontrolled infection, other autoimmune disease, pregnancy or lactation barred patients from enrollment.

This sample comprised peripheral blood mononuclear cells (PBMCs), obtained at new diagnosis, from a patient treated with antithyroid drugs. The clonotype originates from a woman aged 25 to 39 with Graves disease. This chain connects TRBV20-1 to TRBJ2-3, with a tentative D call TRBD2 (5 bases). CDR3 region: CSARDQVSVQWDTQYF. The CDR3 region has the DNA TGCAGTGCTAGAGATCAGGTTAGCGTCCAGTGGGATACGCAGTATTTT.